This TCR beta chain was captured by sequencing in a study of HIV-infected children after antiretroviral therapy interruption. Study details: Four children interrupted treatment; four stayed on continuous treatment. Interruption-arm sampling covered weeks 0, 12, interruption end (24 or 48), and about 3 years post-study.

Unique molecular identifiers were included in an RNA-based 3' RACE TCR library. In TCRdb, the 3' RACE reads were re-called with MiXCR into one record per CDR3 protein. The sample holds some 90,000 distinct CDR3 sequences, less than 7% seen once. This clonotype has at least ten counts. There are 13 residues in the CDR3. Trimming pared 6 bases from V and 5 bases from J, leaving 11 bases between. Treatment defined: PENTA 11 planned treatment interruption arm or continuous ART arm. This chain joins TRBV12-3 or TRBV12-4 and TRBJ2-1; D gene unclear. This sequence was found in a pool of human donors with HIV. The sequencing here drew on CD45RA+ CD4+ T cells from PBMCs, pooled from several time points, taken from a donor given antiretroviral therapy, either interrupted or continuous. Stated subset: naive CD4+ CD45RA+ CD45RO- T cells. CDR3 DNA sequence: TGTGCCAGCAGGATCCCCAAGAACAATGAGCAGTTCTTC. Translating gives CASRIPKNNEQFF.